This TCR beta chain was identified in a study of blood T cell repertoires in COVID-19. The repertoire was sequenced with immunoSEQ multiplex PCR; TCRdb's copy has only in-frame clones and lacks some. The data hold 130,000 or so clones, with 85% to 90% observed a single time. With 3 bases clipped from V and 7 bases from J, the junction kept 6 bases outside the gene matches. The germline V gene has CDR1 SGDLS and CDR2 YYNGEE. The CDR3 length is 13 residues. The chain combines TRBV9 with TRBJ1-2, with TRBD1 matching over 7 bases. The sequencing input was peripheral blood. This receptor was identified in a man aged 60 to 75 with COVID-19, enrolled during active disease. CDR3 residues: CASSATGQPGYTF. The DNA for the CDR3 is TGTGCCAGCAGCGCCACGGGACAGCCTGGCTACACCTTC.